Sequencing of this T cell receptor beta chain was carried out in a study of T cell changes during pregnancy in multiple sclerosis. The method was immunoSEQ multiplex PCR; TCRdb's version includes in-frame clones alone and lacks a portion of them. The profile covers tens of thousands of clones, with 75% to 95% appearing a single time and less than 0.45% taken by the ten largest. This clone was picked up one time. V was clipped by 4 bases and J by 7 bases; unmatched bases: 9. The CDR3 has 15 amino acids. Germline V gives CDR1 SGHNT, CDR2 YYREEE (reference sequence). The receptor was derived from a female donor with multiple sclerosis, enrolled in a pregnancy study. This chain links TRBV5-4 with TRBJ1-1, with 11 bases matching TRBD1. The material sequenced was CD4+ T cells from peripheral blood mononuclear cells, taken before pregnancy. Here the CDR3 DNA reads TGTGCCAGCAGCGAGCAGGACAGGGGGCCCGGTGAAGCTTTCTTT. Encoded protein: CASSEQDRGPGEAFF.